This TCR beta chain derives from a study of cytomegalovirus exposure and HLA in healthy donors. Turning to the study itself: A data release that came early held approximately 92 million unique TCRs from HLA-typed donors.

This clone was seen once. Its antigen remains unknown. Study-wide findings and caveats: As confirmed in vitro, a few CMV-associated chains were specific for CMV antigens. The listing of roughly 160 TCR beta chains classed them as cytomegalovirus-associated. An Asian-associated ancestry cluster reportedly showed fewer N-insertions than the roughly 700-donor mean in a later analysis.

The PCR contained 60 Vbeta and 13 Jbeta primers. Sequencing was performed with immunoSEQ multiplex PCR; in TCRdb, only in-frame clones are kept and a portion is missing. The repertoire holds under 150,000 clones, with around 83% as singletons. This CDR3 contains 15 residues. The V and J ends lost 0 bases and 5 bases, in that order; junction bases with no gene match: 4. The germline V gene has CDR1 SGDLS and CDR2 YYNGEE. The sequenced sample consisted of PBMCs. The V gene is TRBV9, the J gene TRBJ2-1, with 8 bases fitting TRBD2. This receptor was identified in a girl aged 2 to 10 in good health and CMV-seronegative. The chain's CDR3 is CASSVDLAGNNEQFF. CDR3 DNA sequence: TGTGCCAGCAGCGTAGACCTAGCGGGCAACAATGAGCAGTTCTTC.